These 15 T cell receptor beta chains were all obtained from the same sample, sequenced in a study of T cells in Graves' hyperthyroidism and ophthalmopathy. Amplification of TCR beta CDR3 regions was performed using RNA transcripts as template. An initial round of RT-PCR targeting the TCR CDR3 relied on the HTBI primer set. MiXCR, applied by TCRdb to the multiplex PCR reads, yields one record per CDR3 protein. The sample has over 500,000 distinct CDR3 sequences; 40% to 55% are singletons. Sequencing was carried out using peripheral blood or thyroid tissue (not recorded which). These receptors were collected from an adult woman with Graves' disease, either hyperthyroidism or ophthalmopathy (not recorded which).

The chain is built from TRBV19 and TRBJ2-1; possibly TRBD1 or TRBD2 for D (6 bases each). The CDR3 length is 15 residues. Trimming removed 4 bases from V and 3 bases from J, with 13 bases in between. Germline V gene data show CDR1 as LNHDA and CDR2 as SQIVND (reference sequence). The CDR3 region has the DNA TGTGCCAGTAGTACCGGGGGCAATAACTACAATGAGCAGTTCTTC. Translated, it gives CASSTGGNNYNEQFF.

This clonotype occurred many times. V and J are TRBV11-2 and TRBJ2-7; possibly TRBD2 for D (6 bases). CDR1 and CDR2 (germline): SGHAT, FQNNGV. The CDR3 totals 14 residues. V dropped 2 bases and J dropped 2 bases, with 10 bases sitting between them. The CDR3 DNA reads TGTGCCAGCAGCTTAAGCGGGCGTCCCTACGAGCAGTACTTC. It codes for CASSLSGRPYEQYF.

V gene TRBV2 combines with J gene TRBJ1-2; perhaps TRBD1 as D (6 bases). The CDR3 is 13 residues long. Germline V gives CDR1 SNHLY, CDR2 FYNNEI. Deletions cut 10 bases from V and 4 bases from J, with 16 bases between. DNA of the CDR3: TGTGCCATCAGGGCCACAGGGAGCTATGGCTACACCTTC. It yields the protein CAIRATGSYGYTF.

This clonotype came up many times. One end of the junction varies from germline; a read error may be responsible. The genes are TRBV7-7 and TRBJ2-5, with D perhaps being TRBD1 or TRBD2 (5 bases each). Germline CDR1 reads SSHAT; CDR2 reads FNYEAQ (reference sequence). CDR3 length: 14 amino acids. As DNA, the CDR3 is TGTGCTAGCAGCTTAAGGGGACGGCTAGAGACCCAGTACTTC. It yields the protein CASSLRGRLETQYF.

This clonotype has at least ten counts. The chain couples TRBV11-2 to TRBJ1-5; D is perhaps TRBD1 (5 bases). The CDR3 is 17 residues long. Trimming cost V 4 bases and J 0 bases, with 16 bases left between them. Germline V gives CDR1 SGHAT, CDR2 FQNNGV. CDR3 region: CASSSSLDSSSNQPQHF. The CDR3 region has the DNA TGTGCCAGCAGCTCATCACTTGACAGCTCTAGCAATCAGCCCCAGCATTTT. The variable domain in full, with the rest retrieved from reference TRBV11-2 and TRBJ1-5, is EAGVAQSPRYKIIEKRQSVAFWCNPISGHATLYWYQQILGQGPKLLIQFQNNGVVDDSQLPKDRFSAERLKGVDSTLKIQPAKLEDSAVYLCASSSSLDSSSNQPQHFGDGTRLSIL.

This clonotype was seen ten or more times. The rearrangement links TRBV12-3 or TRBV12-4 to TRBJ2-5; TRBD2 agrees at 10 bases. The CDR3 loop spans 15 amino acids. The junction had 11 bases not matched to a gene; V was cut back by 3 bases and J by 10 bases. CDR3 DNA: TGTGCCAGCAGTTTTAGGACTAGCGGTCCACGGGACCAGTACTTC. Its translation: CASSFRTSGPRDQYF.

In this sample, this clonotype turned up many times. V gene TRBV24-1 combines with J gene TRBJ1-1, with D possibly being TRBD1 (6 bases). Germline V gene sequence: CDR1 KGHDR, CDR2 SFDVKD. V was trimmed by 9 bases and J by 1 base, leaving 20 bases between them. This CDR3 is 16 amino acids long. CDR3 in amino acids: CATSGGPGDQNTEAFF. CDR3 bases: TGTGCCACCTCGGGCGGACCAGGGGACCAGAACACTGAAGCTTTCTTT.

This clonotype showed up many times. The rearrangement links TRBV11-2 to TRBJ2-5; possibly TRBD1 for D (6 bases). There are 15 residues in the CDR3. The V and J ends lost 4 bases and 5 bases respectively, with 17 bases between them. CDR1 and CDR2 from the germline V gene are SGHAT and FQNNGV. The CDR3 DNA reads TGTGCCAGCAGCTCCCGGACAGATAAGTGGGAGACCCAGTACTTC. Protein product: CASSSRTDKWETQYF.

This chain links TRBV29-1 with TRBJ1-2; 8 positions agree with TRBD1. Germline V gene data show CDR1 as SQVTM and CDR2 as ANQGSEA. V trimming: 7 bases; J trimming: 8 bases; junction bases outside the gene matches: 9. This CDR3 comprises 12 residues. CDR3 sequence: CSDSQGAGGYTF. The CDR3 region has the DNA TGCAGCGACTCCCAGGGGGCGGGAGGCTACACCTTC.

This clonotype was observed a handful of times. This chain uses TRBV7-9 with TRBJ2-5, with D perhaps matching TRBD1 (6 bases). In germline, CDR1 is SEHNR, CDR2 FQNEAQ (reference sequence). There are 15 residues in the CDR3. V shed 5 bases and J shed 1 base, with 14 bases lying between them. The CDR3 DNA reads TGTGCCAGCAGCCCTAACAGGGTCGGCCAAGAGACCCAGTACTTC. This codes for CASSPNRVGQETQYF. The whole variable domain, remainder taken from reference TRBV7-9 and TRBJ2-5, is DTGVSQNPRHKITKRGQNVTFRCDPISEHNRLYWYRQTLGQGPEFLTYFQNEAQLEKSRLLSDRFSAERPKGSFSTLEIQRTEQGDSAMYLCASSPNRVGQETQYFGPGTRLLVL.

This clonotype was seen at least ten times. The chain joins TRBV6-2 or TRBV6-3 to TRBJ1-1; the D is unclear. Trimming left V 2 bases short and J 3 bases short, with 10 bases between. The length of the CDR3 is 14 residues. Germline loops: CDR1 MNHEY, CDR2 SVGEGT. CDR3 coding DNA: TGTGCCAGCAGTTACGAACCGACGGACACTGAAGCTTTCTTT. It is translated as CASSYEPTDTEAFF.

This clonotype was detected ten times or more. The chain recombines TRBV27 with TRBJ1-1, with 8 bases that match TRBD1. Germline-derived CDR1 and CDR2 are MNHEY and SMNVEV (reference sequence). This CDR3 contains 14 residues. J was trimmed by 5 bases and V by 5 bases; bases with no gene match: 7. In DNA form, the CDR3 reads TGTGCCAGCAGTGCCTCAGGGGGCTGGACTGAAGCTTTCTTT. Its protein product is CASSASGGWTEAFF.

The gene calls are TRBV7-2 and TRBJ1-5, with 9 nucleotides matching TRBD1. CDR3 length: 17 amino acids. The V segment lost 0 bases and the J segment 4 bases; nucleotides outside the gene matches: 7. The germline CDR1 and CDR2 sequences are SGHTA and FQGNSA. CDR3 sequence reads: CASSLAGDRVGNQPQHF. CDR3 nucleotides: TGTGCCAGCAGCTTAGCAGGGGACAGGGTCGGGAATCAGCCCCAGCATTTT.

The chain is built from TRBV10-3 and TRBJ2-2, with D tentatively TRBD2 (6 bases). Trimming removed 6 bases at V and 8 bases at J, with 16 bases between. CDR3 length equals 14 residues. Germline V CDR1 and CDR2: ENHRY, SYGVKD. CDR3 coding DNA: TGTGCCATCAGCGGGGGAGGCACGGCAGGGGAGCTGTTTTTT. This encodes CAISGGGTAGELFF.

At least ten counts were recorded for this clonotype. The chain carries TRBV6-5 and TRBJ1-2, with D possibly TRBD1 on 6 matching bases. The germline gives CDR1 MNHEY, CDR2 SVGAGI. The CDR3 is 12 amino acids. Trimming stripped 11 bases from V and 3 bases from J, with 13 bases between. CDR3 nucleotide sequence: TGTGCCGCGCAGGGGAGGTACTATGGCTACACCTTC. Its translation is CAAQGRYYGYTF.